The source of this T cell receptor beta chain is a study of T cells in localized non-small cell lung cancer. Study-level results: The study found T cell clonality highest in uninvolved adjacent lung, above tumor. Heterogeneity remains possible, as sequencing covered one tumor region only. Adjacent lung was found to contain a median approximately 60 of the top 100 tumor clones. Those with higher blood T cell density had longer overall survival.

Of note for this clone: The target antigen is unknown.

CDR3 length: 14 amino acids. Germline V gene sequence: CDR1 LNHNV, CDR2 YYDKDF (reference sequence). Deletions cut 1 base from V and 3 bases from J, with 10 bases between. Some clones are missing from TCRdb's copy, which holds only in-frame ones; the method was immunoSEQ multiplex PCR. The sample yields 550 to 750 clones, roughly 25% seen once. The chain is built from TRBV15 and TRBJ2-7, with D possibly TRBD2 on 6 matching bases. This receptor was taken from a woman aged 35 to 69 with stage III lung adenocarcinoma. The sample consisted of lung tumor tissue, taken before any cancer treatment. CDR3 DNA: TGTGCCACCAGCAGAGGGAGGGGCTTCTACGAGCAGTACTTC. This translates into CATSRGRGFYEQYF.